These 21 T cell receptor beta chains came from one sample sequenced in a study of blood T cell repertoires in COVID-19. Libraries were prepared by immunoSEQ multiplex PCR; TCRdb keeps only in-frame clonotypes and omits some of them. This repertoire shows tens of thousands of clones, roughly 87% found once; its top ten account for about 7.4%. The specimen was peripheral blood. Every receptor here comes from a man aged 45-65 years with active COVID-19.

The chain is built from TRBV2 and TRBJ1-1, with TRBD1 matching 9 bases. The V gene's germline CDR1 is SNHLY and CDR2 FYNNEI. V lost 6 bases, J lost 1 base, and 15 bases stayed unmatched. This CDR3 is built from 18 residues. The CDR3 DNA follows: TGTGCCAGCAGGAGAGGGACCGGGACAGGGAAGGGGAACACTGAAGCTTTCTTT. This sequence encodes CASRRGTGTGKGNTEAFF.

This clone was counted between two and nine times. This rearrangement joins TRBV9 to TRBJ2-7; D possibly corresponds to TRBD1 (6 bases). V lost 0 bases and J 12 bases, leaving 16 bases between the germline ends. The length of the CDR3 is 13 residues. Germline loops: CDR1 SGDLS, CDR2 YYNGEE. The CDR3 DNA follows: TGTGCCAGCAGCGTAGCTGAACAGGGCGTCATGTACTTC. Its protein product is CASSVAEQGVMYF.

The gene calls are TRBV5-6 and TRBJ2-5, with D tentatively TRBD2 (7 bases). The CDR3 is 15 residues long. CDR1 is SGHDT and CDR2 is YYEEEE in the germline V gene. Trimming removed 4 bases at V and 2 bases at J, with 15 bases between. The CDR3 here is CASSPGGRGQETQYF. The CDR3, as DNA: TGTGCCAGCAGCCCCGGGGGGCGGGGACAAGAGACCCAGTACTTC.

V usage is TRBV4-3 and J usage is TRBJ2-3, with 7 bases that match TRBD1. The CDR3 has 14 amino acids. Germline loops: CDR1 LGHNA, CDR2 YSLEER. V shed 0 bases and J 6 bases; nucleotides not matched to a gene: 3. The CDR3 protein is CASSQDPRGDTQYF. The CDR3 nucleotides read TGCGCCAGCAGCCAAGATCCCAGGGGGGATACGCAGTATTTT.

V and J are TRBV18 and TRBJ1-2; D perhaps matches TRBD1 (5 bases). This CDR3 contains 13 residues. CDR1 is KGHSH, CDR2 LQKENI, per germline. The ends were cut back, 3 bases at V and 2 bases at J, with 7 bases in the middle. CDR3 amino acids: CASSPDSNYGYTF. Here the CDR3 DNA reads TGTGCCAGCTCACCTGACAGCAACTATGGCTACACCTTC.

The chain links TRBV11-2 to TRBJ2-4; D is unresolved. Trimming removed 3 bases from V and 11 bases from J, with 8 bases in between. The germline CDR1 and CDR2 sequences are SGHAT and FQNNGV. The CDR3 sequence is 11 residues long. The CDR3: CASSFSSVQYF. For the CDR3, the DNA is TGTGCCAGCAGCTTCTCCTCTGTTCAGTACTTC.

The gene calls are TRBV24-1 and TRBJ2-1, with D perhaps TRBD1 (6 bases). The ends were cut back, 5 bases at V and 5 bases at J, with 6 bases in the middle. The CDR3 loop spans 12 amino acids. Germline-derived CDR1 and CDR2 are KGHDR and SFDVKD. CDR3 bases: TGTGCCACCAGTGGGGACAACAATGAGCAGTTCTTC. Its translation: CATSGDNNEQFF.

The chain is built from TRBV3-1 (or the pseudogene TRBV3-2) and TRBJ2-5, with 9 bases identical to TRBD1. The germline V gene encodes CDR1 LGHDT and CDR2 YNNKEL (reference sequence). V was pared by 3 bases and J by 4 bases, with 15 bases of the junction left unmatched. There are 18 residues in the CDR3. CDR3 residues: CASSHATTGGDVGETQYF. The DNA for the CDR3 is TGTGCCAGCAGCCACGCTACTACAGGGGGCGATGTCGGAGAGACCCAGTACTTC.

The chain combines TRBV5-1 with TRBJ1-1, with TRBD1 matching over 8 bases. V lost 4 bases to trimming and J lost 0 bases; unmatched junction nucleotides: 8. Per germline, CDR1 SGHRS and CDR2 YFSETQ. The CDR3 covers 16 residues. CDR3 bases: TGCGCCAGCAGCCTTCGGACAGGGATCATGAACACTGAAGCTTTCTTT. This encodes CASSLRTGIMNTEAFF.

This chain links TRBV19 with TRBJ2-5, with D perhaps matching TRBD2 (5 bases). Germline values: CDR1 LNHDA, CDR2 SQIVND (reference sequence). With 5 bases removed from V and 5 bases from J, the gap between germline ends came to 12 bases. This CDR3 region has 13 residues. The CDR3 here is CASSRGPGETQYF. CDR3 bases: TGTGCCAGTAGTCGCGGGCCCGGGGAGACCCAGTACTTC.

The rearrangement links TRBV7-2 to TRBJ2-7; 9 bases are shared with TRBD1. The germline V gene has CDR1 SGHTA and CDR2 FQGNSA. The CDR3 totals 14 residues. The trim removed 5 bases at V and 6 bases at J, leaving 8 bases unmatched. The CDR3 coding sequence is TGTGCCAGCAGCGCGGGACAGGGTCCAACCGAGCAGTACTTC. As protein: CASSAGQGPTEQYF.

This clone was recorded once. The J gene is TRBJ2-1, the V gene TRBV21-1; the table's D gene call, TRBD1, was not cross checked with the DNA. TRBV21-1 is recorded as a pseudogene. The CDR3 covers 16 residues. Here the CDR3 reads CASSITGGNSYNEQFF. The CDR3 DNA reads TGTGCCAGCAGCATCACAGGGGGCAATTCCTACAATGAGCAGTTCTTC.

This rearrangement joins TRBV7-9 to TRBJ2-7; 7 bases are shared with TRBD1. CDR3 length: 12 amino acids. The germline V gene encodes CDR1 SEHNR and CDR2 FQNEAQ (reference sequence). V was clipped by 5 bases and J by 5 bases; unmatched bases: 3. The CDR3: CASSDRVNEQYF. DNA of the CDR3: TGTGCCAGCAGCGACAGGGTTAACGAGCAGTACTTC.

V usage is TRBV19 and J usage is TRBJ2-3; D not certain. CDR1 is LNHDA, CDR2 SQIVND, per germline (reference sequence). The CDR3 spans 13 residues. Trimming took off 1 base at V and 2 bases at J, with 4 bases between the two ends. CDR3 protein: CASSIANTDTQYF. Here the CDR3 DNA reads TGTGCCAGTAGTATAGCCAACACAGATACGCAGTATTTT. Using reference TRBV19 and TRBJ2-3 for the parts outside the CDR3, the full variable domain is DGGITQSPKYLFRKEGQNVTLSCEQNLNHDAMYWYRQDPGQGLRLIYYSQIVNDFQKGDIAEGYSVSREKKESFPLTVTSAQKNPTAFYLCASSIANTDTQYFGPGTRLTVL.

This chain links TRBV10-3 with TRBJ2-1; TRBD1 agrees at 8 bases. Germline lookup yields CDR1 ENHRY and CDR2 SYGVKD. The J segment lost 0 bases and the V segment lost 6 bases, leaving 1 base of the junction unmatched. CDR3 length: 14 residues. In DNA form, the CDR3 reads TGTGCCATCAGACAGGGGGGCTCCTACAATGAGCAGTTCTTC. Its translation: CAIRQGGSYNEQFF.

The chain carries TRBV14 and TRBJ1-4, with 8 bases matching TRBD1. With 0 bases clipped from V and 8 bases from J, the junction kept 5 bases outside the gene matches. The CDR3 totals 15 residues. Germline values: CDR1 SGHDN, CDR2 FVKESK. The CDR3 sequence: CASSQDWGTGEKLFF. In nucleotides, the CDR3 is TGTGCCAGCAGCCAAGATTGGGGGACAGGAGAAAAACTGTTTTTT.

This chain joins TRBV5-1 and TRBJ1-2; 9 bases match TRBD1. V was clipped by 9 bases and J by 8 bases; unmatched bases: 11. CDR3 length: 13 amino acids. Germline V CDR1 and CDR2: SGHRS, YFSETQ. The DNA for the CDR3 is TGCGCCATCTTACAGGGGGCTCTGTGGGGCTACACCTTC. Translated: CAILQGALWGYTF.

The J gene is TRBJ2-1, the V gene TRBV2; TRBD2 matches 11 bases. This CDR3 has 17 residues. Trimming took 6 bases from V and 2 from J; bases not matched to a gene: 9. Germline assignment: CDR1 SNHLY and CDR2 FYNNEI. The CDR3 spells CASSLLAGDRPYNEQFF. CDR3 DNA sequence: TGTGCCAGCAGCTTACTAGCGGGGGACCGCCCCTACAATGAGCAGTTCTTC.

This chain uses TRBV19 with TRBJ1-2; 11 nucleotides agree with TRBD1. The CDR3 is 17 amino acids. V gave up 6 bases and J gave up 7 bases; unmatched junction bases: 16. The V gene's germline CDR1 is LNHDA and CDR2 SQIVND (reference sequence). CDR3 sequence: CASSFTRDRGFLFGYTF. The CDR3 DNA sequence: TGTGCCAGTAGCTTCACCCGGGACAGGGGGTTTCTGTTTGGCTACACCTTC.

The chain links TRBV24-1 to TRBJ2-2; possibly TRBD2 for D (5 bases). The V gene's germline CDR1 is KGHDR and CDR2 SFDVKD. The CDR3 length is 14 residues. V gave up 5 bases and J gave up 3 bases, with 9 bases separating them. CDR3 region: CATSVSGYTGELFF. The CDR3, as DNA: TGTGCCACCAGTGTCAGCGGATACACCGGGGAGCTGTTTTTT.

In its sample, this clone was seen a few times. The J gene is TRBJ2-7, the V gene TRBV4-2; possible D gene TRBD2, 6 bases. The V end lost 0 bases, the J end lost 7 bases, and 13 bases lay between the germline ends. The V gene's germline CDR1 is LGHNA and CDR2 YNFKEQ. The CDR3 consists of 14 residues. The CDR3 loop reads CASSQDLPGREQYF. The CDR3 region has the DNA TGTGCCAGCAGCCAAGATTTGCCGGGGAGGGAGCAGTACTTC.